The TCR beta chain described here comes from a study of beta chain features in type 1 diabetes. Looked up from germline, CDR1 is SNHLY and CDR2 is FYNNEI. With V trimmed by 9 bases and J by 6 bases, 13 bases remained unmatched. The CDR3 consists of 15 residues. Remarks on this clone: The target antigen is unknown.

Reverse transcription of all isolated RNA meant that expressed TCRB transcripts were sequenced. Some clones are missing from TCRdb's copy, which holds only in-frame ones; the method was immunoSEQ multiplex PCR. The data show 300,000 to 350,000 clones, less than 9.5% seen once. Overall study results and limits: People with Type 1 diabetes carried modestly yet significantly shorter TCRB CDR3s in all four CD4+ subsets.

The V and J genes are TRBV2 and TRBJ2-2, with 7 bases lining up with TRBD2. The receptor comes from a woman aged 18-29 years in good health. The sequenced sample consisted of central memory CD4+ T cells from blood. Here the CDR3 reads CARQRRREVAGELFF. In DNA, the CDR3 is TGTGCCAGACAGAGGAGACGGGAGGTGGCCGGGGAGCTGTTTTTT.